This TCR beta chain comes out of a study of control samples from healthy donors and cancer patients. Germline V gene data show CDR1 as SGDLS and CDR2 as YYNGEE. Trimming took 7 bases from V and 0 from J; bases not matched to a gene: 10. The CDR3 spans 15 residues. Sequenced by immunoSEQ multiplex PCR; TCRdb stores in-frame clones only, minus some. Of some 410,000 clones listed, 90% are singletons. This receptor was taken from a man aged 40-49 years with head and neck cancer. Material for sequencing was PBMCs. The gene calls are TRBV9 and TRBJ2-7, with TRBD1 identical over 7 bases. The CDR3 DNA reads TGTGCCAGCTCCCGTAGGGGGCAAAGCTCCTACGAGCAGTACTTC. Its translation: CASSRRGQSSYEQYF.